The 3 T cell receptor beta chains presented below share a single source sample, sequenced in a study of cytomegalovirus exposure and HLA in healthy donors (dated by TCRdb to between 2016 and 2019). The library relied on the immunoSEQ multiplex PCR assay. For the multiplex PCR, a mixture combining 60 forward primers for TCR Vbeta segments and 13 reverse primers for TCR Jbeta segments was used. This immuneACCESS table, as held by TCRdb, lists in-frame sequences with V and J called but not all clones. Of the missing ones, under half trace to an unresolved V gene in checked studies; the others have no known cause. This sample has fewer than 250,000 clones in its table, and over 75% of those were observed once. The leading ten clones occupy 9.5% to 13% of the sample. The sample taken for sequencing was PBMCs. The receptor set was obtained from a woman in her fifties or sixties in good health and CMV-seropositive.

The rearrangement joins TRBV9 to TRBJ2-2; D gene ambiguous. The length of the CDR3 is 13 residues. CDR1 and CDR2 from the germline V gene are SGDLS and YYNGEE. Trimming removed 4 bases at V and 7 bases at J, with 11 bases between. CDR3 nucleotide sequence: TGTGCCAGCAGCCCCTTTGTAAACGGGGAGCTGTTTTTT. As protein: CASSPFVNGELFF.

The CDR3 sequence is CASSFPDSLGKLFF. For the CDR3, the DNA is TGTGCCAGCAGTTTTCCTGACAGCCTAGGAAAACTGTTTTTT. This rearrangement joins TRBV28 to TRBJ1-4; possibly TRBD1 for D (5 bases). Germline lookup yields CDR1 MDHEN and CDR2 SYDVKM. There are 14 residues in the CDR3. Trimming shortened V by 3 bases and J by 10 bases, and 15 bases separated the two germline ends.

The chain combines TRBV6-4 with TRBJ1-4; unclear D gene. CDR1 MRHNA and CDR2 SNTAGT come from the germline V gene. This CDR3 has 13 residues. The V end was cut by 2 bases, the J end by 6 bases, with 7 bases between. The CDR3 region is CASSDRQDEKLFF. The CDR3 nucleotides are TGTGCCAGCAGTGACCGACAAGATGAAAAACTGTTTTTT.